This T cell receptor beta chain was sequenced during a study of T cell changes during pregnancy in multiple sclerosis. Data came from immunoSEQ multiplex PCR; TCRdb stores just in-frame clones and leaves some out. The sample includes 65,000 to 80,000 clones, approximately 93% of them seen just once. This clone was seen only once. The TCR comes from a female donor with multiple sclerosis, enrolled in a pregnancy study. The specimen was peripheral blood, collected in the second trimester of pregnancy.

The chain's CDR3 is CASNDGTANYEQYF. CDR3 DNA: TGTGCCAGCAATGACGGGACAGCGAACTACGAGCAGTACTTC. This chain links TRBV28 with TRBJ2-7; 7 bases agree with TRBD1. J gave up 3 bases and V 7 bases, and 9 bases lay outside the gene matches. From germline, CDR1 is MDHEN and CDR2 SYDVKM. The CDR3 totals 14 residues.